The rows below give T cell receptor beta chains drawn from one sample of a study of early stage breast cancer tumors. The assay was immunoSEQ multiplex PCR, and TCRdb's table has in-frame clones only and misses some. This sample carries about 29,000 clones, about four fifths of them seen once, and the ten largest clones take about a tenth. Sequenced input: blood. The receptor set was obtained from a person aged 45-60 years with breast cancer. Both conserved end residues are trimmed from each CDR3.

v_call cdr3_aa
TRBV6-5 ASSYRLNQPQH
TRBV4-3 ASSQDPATHYNEQF
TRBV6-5 ASSSSGLAVTEQF
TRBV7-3 ASSWGVAGGPDQETQY
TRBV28 ASSLFAGYNQPQH
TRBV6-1 ASSVSRGYEQY
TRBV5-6 ASSLGVGDQPQH
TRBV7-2 ASSLSLGLRGSEAF
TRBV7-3 ASSLSPARAYEQY
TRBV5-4 ASSLPAGGPGETQY
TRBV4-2 ASSQPRGQVSSYNEQF
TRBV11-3 ASSPGQGPGNTIY
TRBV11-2 ASSLSAGAKETQY
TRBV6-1 ASSEWDGYGYT
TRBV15 ATKSTLSGSRLGGANVLT
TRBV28 ASSLIGGQTVEQY
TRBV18 ASSPTGKTEAF
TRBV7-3 ASSLGQGRCGYT
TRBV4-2 ASSQDRQVYEQY
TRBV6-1 ASKGLAGAQETQY
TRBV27 ASSSRFSYNSPLH
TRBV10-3 AISEGSYEQY
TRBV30 AWRVTGGSYEQY
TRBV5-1 ASRIGSNTGELF
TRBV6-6 ASSYLAGQQPQH
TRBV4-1 ASSQGASFYEQY
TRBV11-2 ASSSTGLNTEAF
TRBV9 ASSPTPQGSGNTIY
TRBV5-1 ASSPTGLAGRETQY
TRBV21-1 ASSPQENYGYT
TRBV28 ASRFRQGVSYEQY
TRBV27 ASSFSGGAGYT
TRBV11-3 ASSQASGRARGEQF
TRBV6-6 ASSPQGGLTDTQY
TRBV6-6 ASNGRDYEQY
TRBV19 ASSSSGTGGDAF
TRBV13 ASSFRGEQF
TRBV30 AWSTGGRDTGELF
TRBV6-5 ASRMGVNNEKLF
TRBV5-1 ASSKTFPSEIAKNIQY
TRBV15 ATSKHEDEAF
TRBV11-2 ASSGYREPDTQY
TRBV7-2 ASSRTTVTNEQF
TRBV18 ASSPRRSVSGANVLT
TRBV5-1 ASSIGQGSWNTEAF
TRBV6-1 ASMKQLDTQY
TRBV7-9 ASSLDGIQPQH
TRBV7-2 ASSPSQQETQY
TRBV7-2 ASRGTDYEQY
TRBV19 ASSMAGGPRYEQY
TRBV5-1 ASSYRRGPSDTQY
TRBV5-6 ASSLRGQGRGYT
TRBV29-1 SVRTPGAETQY